The rows below give T cell receptor beta chains drawn from one sample of a study of shared clonotypes between healthy human individuals. Profiling relied on immunoSEQ multiplex PCR, and the TCRdb table lists in-frame clones only, not all of them. The table lists over 150,000 clones, 65% to 80% of them singletons. Specimen: memory CD4+ T cells sorted from blood. The receptors here all came from a man aged 25-40 years in good health. The CDR3 runs from the conserved cysteine through the conserved F or W. The D gene is left open where the match is weak. Not all rows give a size; the values are once, few, many and, for expanded clones, a class.

clone_size,v_call,j_call,d_call,cdr3_nt,cdr3_aa
-,TRBV7-2,TRBJ1-1,TRBD1,TGTGCCAGCAGCTCCGGACAGGGACAATACACTGAAGCTTTCTTT,CASSSGQGQYTEAFF
-,TRBV9,TRBJ1-2,-,TGTGCCAGCAGCGTAGAACTCAGGGCGGAGGATGGCTACACCTTC,CASSVELRAEDGYTF
few,TRBV7-6,TRBJ1-5,-,TGTGCCAGCAGCTTCGAGGGTCAGCCCCAGCATTTT,CASSFEGQPQHF
-,TRBV2,TRBJ1-1,TRBD1,TGTGCCAGCACCCAACAGGGGACGAACACTGAAGCTTTCTTT,CASTQQGTNTEAFF
-,TRBV5-4,TRBJ1-2,TRBD1,TGTGCCAGCAGCTCAGGGGGCAGGTATGGCTACACCTTC,CASSSGGRYGYTF
-,TRBV7-2,TRBJ2-1,-,TGTGCCAGCAGCACTAGCCCCCAGGGGTATGAGCAGTTCTTC,CASSTSPQGYEQFF
-,TRBV18,TRBJ2-1,-,TGTGCCAGCTCACCTGGTGGACTACCCTACAATGAGCAGTTCTTC,CASSPGGLPYNEQFF
-,TRBV7-9,TRBJ2-7,-,TGTGCCAGCGGGTGGCAGCCCTACGAGCAGTACTTC,CASGWQPYEQYF
-,TRBV6-1,TRBJ2-5,-,TGTGCCAGCAGTGAAGGGGGTGACGTACAAGAGACCCAGTACTTC,CASSEGGDVQETQYF
-,TRBV5-1,TRBJ1-2,-,TGCGCCAGCAGCTTGGCCGCGGGCTCCTTGGGCTACACCTTC,CASSLAAGSLGYTF
many,TRBV7-2,TRBJ1-4,TRBD1,TGTGCCAGCAGCCGCTATTCCGGGACAGATGAAAAACTGTTTTTT,CASSRYSGTDEKLFF
-,TRBV10-2,TRBJ2-7,-,TGCGCCAGCAGCGCGGACAGTGCCTACGAGCAGTACTTC,CASSADSAYEQYF
few,TRBV4-1,TRBJ2-1,-,TGCGCCAGCAGCCAAGTGAACCTAGGCTTTTTGGATGAGCAGTTCTTC,CASSQVNLGFLDEQFF
-,TRBV28,TRBJ2-3,-,TGTGCCAGCAGTTTATGGGGCGAGAGACCAGATACGCAGTATTTT,CASSLWGERPDTQYF
-,TRBV27,TRBJ1-2,-,TGTGCCAGCAGTCAATCCCCCGACAGCCGCTATGGCTACACCTTC,CASSQSPDSRYGYTF
few,TRBV6-5,TRBJ2-1,TRBD2,TGTGCCAGCAGGAACGGACTAGCGTTTTCGAATGAGCAGTTCTTC,CASRNGLAFSNEQFF
few,TRBV6-5,TRBJ1-1,-,TGTGCCAGCAGCCATCTCGGTGACACTGAAGCTTTCTTT,CASSHLGDTEAFF
many,TRBV6-1,TRBJ2-5,-,TGTGCCAGCAGGATCGACCCGGGGGTCGAAGAGACCCAGTACTTC,CASRIDPGVEETQYF
-,TRBV5-4,TRBJ1-2,TRBD1,TGTGCCAGCAGCCTACAGGGGGCGGGAGGCTACACCTTC,CASSLQGAGGYTF
-,TRBV11-2,TRBJ2-6,-,TGTGCCAGCAGATCAGGGGAAGTCCTGACTTTC,CASRSGEVLTF
-,TRBV5-1,TRBJ1-2,TRBD1,TGCGCCAGCAGCTTTGGAGGACAGGGGGGTGGCTACACCTTC,CASSFGGQGGGYTF
-,TRBV27,TRBJ2-1,-,TGTGCCAGCTCACAGTTTGGGATTTACTTCAATGAGCAGTTCTTC,CASSQFGIYFNEQFF
few,TRBV2,TRBJ2-7,-,TGTGCCAGCAAGGTACATTCGGGATCCCCCTACGAGCAGTACTTC,CASKVHSGSPYEQYF
-,TRBV30,TRBJ2-5,-,TGTGCCTGGAGCGGAGAGGGGGAGACCCAGTACTTC,CAWSGEGETQYF
-,TRBV4-3,TRBJ2-3,-,TGCGCCAGCAGCCTCACAGACGGGAGTAGGACAGATACGCAGTATTTT,CASSLTDGSRTDTQYF
-,TRBV7-9,TRBJ1-3,-,TGTGCCAGCAGCTGGGTTTTCTCTGGAAACACCATATATTTT,CASSWVFSGNTIYF
once,TRBV6-1,TRBJ2-7,TRBD2,TGTGCCAGCAGTGATCGGGGAGGGCCCTACGAGCAGTACTTC,CASSDRGGPYEQYF
-,TRBV29-1,TRBJ2-7,-,TGCAGCGTTGTGGAGTACGAGCAGTACTTC,CSVVEYEQYF
-,TRBV6-1,TRBJ1-3,-,TGTGCCAGCAGTGAAGCGCTTTTCCGGGGGTCTGGAAACACCATATATTTT,CASSEALFRGSGNTIYF
-,TRBV9,TRBJ2-2,-,TGTGCCAGCAGCGCCCAGATCGGTGGCGGGGAGCTGTTTTTT,CASSAQIGGGELFF
few,TRBV6-6,TRBJ2-7,TRBD2,TGTGCCAGCAGGCTAGCGGTGAGCCACTCCTACGAGCAGTACTTC,CASRLAVSHSYEQYF
-,TRBV2,TRBJ2-3,-,TGTGCCAGCAGTAGAAACAGGGACAGCACAGATACGCAGTATTTT,CASSRNRDSTDTQYF
-,TRBV11-3,TRBJ1-1,TRBD1,TGTGCCAGCAGCTCGGGACAGGGGGCTGACACTGAAGCTTTCTTT,CASSSGQGADTEAFF
few,TRBV5-1,TRBJ2-3,-,TGCGCCAGCAGGAGGGACGGCGGCGAATCGGGGTATTTT,CASRRDGGESGYF
few,TRBV18,TRBJ2-3,-,TGTGCCAGCTCACCTTCGTCAGGCACAGATACGCAGTATTTT,CASSPSSGTDTQYF
-,TRBV5-6,TRBJ2-1,TRBD1,TGTGCCAGCAGCCGGACAGGGGCCGATGAGCAGTTCTTC,CASSRTGADEQFF
-,TRBV5-1,TRBJ2-2,TRBD1,TGCGCCAGCAATGCCCCTGTACAGGGGGCCATCGGGGAGCTGTTTTTT,CASNAPVQGAIGELFF
-,TRBV6-1,TRBJ1-3,TRBD1,TGTGCCAGCACTTGGGACAGGGGCTACATATATTTT,CASTWDRGYIYF
-,TRBV19,TRBJ2-3,TRBD2,TGTGCCAGTAGCCGGTCGGTGACTAGCGGGAAGACAGATACGCAGTATTTT,CASSRSVTSGKTDTQYF
medium-sized,TRBV19,TRBJ1-4,-,TGTGCCAGTAGACCTCAGAGGACATCGGAAAAACTGTTTTTT,CASRPQRTSEKLFF
-,TRBV2,TRBJ1-1,-,TGTGCCAGCAGTGACAGGGCGGTTGGAGCTTTCTTT,CASSDRAVGAFF
-,TRBV29-1,TRBJ2-7,TRBD2,TGCAGCGTTGACGGACTAGCGGACAACTCCTACGAGCAGTACTTC,CSVDGLADNSYEQYF
-,TRBV5-1,TRBJ2-6,-,TGCGCCAGCGGGAAGGCCGGGGCCAACGTCCTGACTTTC,CASGKAGANVLTF
many,TRBV28,TRBJ1-2,-,TGTGCCAGCAGTCTATACGACCGACCTAACTATGGCTACACCTTC,CASSLYDRPNYGYTF
few,TRBV5-6,TRBJ2-4,TRBD1,TGTGCCAGCAGCTTGGGGGACAGAAGACTAGCCAAAAACATTCAGTACTTC,CASSLGDRRLAKNIQYF
-,TRBV27,TRBJ2-7,-,TGTGCCAGCAGCGGGAGTATCACCTACGAGCAGTACTTC,CASSGSITYEQYF
-,TRBV14,TRBJ2-7,TRBD2,TGTGCCAGCAGCCAATCAAGCGGGAATCTACTCTACGAGCAGTACTTC,CASSQSSGNLLYEQYF